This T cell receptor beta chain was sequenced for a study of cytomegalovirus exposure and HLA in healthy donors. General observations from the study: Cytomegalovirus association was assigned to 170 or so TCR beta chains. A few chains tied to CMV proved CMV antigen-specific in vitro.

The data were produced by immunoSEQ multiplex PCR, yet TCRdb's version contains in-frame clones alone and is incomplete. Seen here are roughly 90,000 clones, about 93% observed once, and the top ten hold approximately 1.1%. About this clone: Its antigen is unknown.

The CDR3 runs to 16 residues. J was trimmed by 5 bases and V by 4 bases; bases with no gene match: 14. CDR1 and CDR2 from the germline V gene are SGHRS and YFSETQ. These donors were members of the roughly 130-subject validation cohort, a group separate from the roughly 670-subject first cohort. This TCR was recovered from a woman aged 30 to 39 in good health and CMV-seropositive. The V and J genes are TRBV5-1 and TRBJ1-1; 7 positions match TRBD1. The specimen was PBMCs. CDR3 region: CASSVRQGGLGTEAFF. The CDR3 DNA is TGCGCCAGCAGCGTTCGACAGGGTGGGCTGGGGACTGAAGCTTTCTTT.